This T cell receptor beta chain was found in a study of blood T cell repertoires in COVID-19. Study context: The study drew acute and convalescent COVID-19 samples from the United States, Italy and Spain.

Germline V lookup: CDR1 SGHNT, CDR2 YYREEE (reference sequence). V lost 4 bases and J lost 2; bases outside the gene matches: 7. The CDR3 covers 17 residues. Seattle cases were enrolled at active infection and followed longitudinally. TCRdb's table, derived via immunoSEQ multiplex PCR, lists solely in-frame clones and lacks some. The sample has 65,000 to 95,000 clones, 60% to 80% seen once; the top ten hold approximately 40%. The material sequenced was peripheral blood. This chain joins TRBV5-4 and TRBJ2-5; 14 bases align to TRBD2. This receptor was identified in a man in his fifties or sixties with COVID-19, enrolled during active disease. CDR3 region: CASSPPRTSGGQETQYF. CDR3 in DNA: TGTGCCAGCAGCCCCCCTCGGACTAGCGGGGGGCAAGAGACCCAGTACTTC.